This T cell receptor (beta chain) stems from a study of blood T cell repertoires in COVID-19. With V trimmed by 3 bases and J by 8 bases, 3 bases remained unmatched. CDR1 and CDR2 (germline): LGHNA, YNFKEQ. The CDR3 loop spans 14 amino acids. Method: immunoSEQ multiplex PCR; TCRdb's copy keeps in-frame clones and lacks some. The table includes roughly 200,000 clones, 75% to 90% detected once. The gene calls are TRBV4-2 and TRBJ1-4; 10 bases agree with TRBD1. This TCR was sampled from a man aged 55 to 70 with acute or convalescent COVID-19. Source material: peripheral blood. For the CDR3, the DNA is TGTGCCAGCAGCCAGGGGACAGGGGACGAAAAACTGTTTTTT. Translated: CASSQGTGDEKLFF.